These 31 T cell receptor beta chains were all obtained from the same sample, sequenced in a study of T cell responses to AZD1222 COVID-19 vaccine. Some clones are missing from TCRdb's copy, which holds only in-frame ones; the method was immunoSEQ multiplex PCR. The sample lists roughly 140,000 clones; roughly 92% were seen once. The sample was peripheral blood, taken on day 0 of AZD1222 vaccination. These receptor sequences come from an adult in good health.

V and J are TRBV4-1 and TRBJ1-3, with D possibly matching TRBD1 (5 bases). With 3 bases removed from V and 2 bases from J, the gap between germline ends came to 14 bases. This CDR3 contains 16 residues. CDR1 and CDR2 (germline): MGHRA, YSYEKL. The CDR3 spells CASSQGGGKTGNTIYF. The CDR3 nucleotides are TGCGCCAGCAGCCAGGGGGGAGGGAAAACTGGAAACACCATATATTTT.

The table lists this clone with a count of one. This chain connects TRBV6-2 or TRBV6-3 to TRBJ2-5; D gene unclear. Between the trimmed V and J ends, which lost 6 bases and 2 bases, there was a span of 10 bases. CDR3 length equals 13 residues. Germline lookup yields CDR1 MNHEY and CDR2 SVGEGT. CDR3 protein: CASSPSEQETQYF. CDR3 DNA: TGTGCCAGCAGCCCGTCCGAACAAGAGACCCAGTACTTC.

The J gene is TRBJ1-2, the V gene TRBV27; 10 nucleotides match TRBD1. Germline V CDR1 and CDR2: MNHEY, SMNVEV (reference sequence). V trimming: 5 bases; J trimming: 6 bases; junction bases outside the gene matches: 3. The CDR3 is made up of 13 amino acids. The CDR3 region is CASSDRGPDGYTF. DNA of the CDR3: TGTGCCAGCAGTGACAGGGGGCCCGATGGCTACACCTTC.

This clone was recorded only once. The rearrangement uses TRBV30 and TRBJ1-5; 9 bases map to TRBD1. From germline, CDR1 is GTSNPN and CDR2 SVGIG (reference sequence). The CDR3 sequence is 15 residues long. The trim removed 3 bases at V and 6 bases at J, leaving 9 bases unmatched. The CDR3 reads CAWRAGQGAGQPQHF. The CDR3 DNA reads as TGTGCCTGGAGAGCGGGACAGGGAGCGGGTCAGCCCCAGCATTTT.

This CDR3 is CATTGTESWNEQFF. The CDR3 bases are TGTGCCACCACCGGGACTGAGTCCTGGAATGAGCAGTTCTTC. This chain links TRBV2 with TRBJ2-1; D possibly corresponds to TRBD2 (6 bases). This CDR3 contains 14 residues. V lost 10 bases and J lost 7, with 20 bases in between. Germline CDR1 SNHLY, CDR2 FYNNEI.

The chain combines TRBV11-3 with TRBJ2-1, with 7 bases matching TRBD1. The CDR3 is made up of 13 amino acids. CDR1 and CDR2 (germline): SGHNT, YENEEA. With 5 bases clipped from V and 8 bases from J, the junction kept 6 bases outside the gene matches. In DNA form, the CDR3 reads TGTGCCAGCAGCCTTCAACAGGGGTATGAGCAGTTCTTC. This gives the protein CASSLQQGYEQFF.

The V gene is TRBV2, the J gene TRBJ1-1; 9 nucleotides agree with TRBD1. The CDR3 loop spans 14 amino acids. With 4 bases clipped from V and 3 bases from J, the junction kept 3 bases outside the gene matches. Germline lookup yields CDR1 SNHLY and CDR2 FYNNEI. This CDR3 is CASSVTGGHTEAFF. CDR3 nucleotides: TGTGCCAGCAGTGTAACAGGGGGCCACACTGAAGCTTTCTTT.

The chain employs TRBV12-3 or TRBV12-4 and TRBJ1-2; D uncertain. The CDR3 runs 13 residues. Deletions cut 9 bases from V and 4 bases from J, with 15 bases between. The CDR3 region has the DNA TGTGCCAGTTCGGACCGGCCCTCCTATGGCTACACCTTC. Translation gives CASSDRPSYGYTF.

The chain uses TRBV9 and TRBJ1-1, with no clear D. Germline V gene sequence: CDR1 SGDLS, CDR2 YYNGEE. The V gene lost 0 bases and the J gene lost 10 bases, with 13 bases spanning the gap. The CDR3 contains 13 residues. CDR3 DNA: TGTGCCAGCAGCGTAGAAGGCAGAACTAGAGCTTTCTTT. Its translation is CASSVEGRTRAFF.

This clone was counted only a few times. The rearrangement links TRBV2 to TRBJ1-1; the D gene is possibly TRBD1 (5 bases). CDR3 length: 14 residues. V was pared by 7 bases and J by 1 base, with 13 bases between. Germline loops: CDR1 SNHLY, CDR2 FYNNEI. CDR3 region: CASKRGPPNTEAFF. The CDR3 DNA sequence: TGTGCCAGCAAGCGGGGACCGCCGAACACTGAAGCTTTCTTT.

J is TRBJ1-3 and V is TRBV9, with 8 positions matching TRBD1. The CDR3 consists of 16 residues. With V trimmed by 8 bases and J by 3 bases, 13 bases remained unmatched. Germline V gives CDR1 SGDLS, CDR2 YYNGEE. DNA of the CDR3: TGTGCCAGTCACTACCCCAGGGGGCTTGGTGGAAACACCATATATTTT. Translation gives CASHYPRGLGGNTIYF.

The CDR3 sequence: CASSQGQASGNTIYF. In DNA form, the CDR3 reads TGTGCCAGCAGCCAAGGACAGGCCTCTGGAAACACCATATATTTT. The rearrangement joins TRBV3-1 (or the pseudogene TRBV3-2) to TRBJ1-3; D is perhaps TRBD1 (6 bases). Trimming took 1 base from V and 0 from J, leaving 7 bases between them. Germline values: CDR1 LGHDT, CDR2 YNNKEL (reference sequence). This CDR3 spans 15 amino acids.

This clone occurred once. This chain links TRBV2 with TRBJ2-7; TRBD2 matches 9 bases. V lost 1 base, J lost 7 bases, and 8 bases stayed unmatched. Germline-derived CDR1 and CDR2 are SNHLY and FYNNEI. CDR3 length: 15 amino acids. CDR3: CASSEDLSGSKEQYF. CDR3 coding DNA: TGTGCCAGCAGTGAAGACCTTAGCGGGAGTAAAGAGCAGTACTTC.

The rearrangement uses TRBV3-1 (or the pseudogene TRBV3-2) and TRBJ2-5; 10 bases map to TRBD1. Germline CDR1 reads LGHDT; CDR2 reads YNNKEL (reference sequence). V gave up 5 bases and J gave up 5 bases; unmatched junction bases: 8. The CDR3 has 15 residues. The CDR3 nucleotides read TGTGCCAGCAGCAGGGACAGGGGAGTAGATGAGACCCAGTACTTC. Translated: CASSRDRGVDETQYF.

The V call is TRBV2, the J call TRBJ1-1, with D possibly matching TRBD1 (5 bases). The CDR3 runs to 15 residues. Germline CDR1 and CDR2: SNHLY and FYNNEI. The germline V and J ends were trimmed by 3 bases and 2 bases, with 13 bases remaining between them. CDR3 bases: TGTGCCAGCAGTGACATTCAGGGATTAAACACTGAAGCTTTCTTT. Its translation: CASSDIQGLNTEAFF.

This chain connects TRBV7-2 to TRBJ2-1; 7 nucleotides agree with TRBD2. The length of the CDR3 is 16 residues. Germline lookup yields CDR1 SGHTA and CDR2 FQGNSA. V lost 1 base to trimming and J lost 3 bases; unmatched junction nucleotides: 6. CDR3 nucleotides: TGTGCCAGCAGCTTAGGAGCTCTAGCGGTCTACAATGAGCAGTTCTTC. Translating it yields CASSLGALAVYNEQFF.

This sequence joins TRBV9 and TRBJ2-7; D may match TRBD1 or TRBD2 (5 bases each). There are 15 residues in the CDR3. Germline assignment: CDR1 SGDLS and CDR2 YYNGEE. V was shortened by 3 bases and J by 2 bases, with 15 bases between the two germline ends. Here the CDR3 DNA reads TGTGCCAGCAGCGAGGGGAGAGGGGACCCCTACGAGCAGTACTTC. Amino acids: CASSEGRGDPYEQYF.

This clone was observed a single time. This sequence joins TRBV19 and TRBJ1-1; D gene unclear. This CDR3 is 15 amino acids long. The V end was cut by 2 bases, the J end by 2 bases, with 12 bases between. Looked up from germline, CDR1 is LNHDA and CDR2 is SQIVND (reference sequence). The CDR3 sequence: CASSIPTDLNTEAFF. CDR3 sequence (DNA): TGTGCCAGTAGTATACCGACGGACCTAAACACTGAAGCTTTCTTT.

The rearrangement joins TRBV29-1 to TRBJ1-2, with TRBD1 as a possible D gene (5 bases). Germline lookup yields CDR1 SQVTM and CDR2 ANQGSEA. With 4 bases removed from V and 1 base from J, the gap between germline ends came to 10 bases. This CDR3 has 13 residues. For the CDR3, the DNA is TGCAGCGTTGGTAGGGGATTTAACTATGGCTACACCTTC. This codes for CSVGRGFNYGYTF. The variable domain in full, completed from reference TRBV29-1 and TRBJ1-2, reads SAVISQKPSRDICQRGTSLTIQCQVDSQVTMMFWYRQQPGQSLTLIATANQGSEATYESGFVIDKFPISRPNLTFSTLTVSNMSPEDSSIYLCSVGRGFNYGYTFGSGTRLTVV.

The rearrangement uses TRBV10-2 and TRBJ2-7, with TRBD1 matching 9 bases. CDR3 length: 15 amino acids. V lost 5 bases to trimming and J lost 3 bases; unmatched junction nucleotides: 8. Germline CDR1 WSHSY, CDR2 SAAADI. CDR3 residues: CASSIPAGQGYEQYF. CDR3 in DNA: TGCGCCAGCAGTATTCCGGCGGGACAGGGCTACGAGCAGTACTTC.

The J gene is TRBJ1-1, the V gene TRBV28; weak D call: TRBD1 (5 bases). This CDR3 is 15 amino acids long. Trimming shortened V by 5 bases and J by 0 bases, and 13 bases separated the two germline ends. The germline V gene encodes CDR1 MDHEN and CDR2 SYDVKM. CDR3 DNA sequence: TGTGCCAGCAGTCCATGGGGGGACCTGAACACTGAAGCTTTCTTT. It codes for CASSPWGDLNTEAFF.

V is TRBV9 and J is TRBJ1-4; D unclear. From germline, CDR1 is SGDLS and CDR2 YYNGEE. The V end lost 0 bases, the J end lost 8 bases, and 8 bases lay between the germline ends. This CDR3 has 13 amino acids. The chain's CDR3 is CASSVATGEKLFF. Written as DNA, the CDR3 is TGTGCCAGCAGCGTAGCTACTGGCGAAAAACTGTTTTTT. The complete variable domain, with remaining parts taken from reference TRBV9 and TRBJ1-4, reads DSGVTQTPKHLITATGQRVTLRCSPRSGDLSVYWYQQSLDQGLQFLIQYYNGEERAKGNILERFSAQQFPDLHSELNLSSLELGDSALYFCASSVATGEKLFFGSGTQLSVL.

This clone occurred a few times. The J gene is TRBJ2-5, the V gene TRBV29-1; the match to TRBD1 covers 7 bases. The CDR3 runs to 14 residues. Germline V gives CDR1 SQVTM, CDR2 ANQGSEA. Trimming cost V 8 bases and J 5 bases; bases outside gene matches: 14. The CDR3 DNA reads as TGCAGCCAAAGCCCATACAGGGGATCGGAGACCCAGTACTTC. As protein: CSQSPYRGSETQYF.

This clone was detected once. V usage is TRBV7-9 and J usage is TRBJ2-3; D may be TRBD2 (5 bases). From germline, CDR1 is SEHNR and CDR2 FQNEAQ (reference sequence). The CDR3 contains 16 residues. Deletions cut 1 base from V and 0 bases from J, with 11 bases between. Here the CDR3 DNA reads TGTGCCAGCAGCTTAGGCCGGGGTTATAGCACAGATACGCAGTATTTT. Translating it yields CASSLGRGYSTDTQYF.

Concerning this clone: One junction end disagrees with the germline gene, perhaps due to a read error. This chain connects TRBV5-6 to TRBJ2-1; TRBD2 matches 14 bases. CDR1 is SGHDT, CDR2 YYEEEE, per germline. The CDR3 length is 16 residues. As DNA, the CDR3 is TGTGCCAGCACCGGACTAGCGGGAGGAGAAAACAATGGGCAGTTCTTC. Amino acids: CASTGLAGGENNGQFF.

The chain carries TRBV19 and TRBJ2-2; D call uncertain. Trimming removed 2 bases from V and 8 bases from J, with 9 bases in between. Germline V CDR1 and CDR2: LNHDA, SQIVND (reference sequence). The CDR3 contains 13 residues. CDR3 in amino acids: CASSILGFGELFF. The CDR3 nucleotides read TGTGCCAGTAGTATACTAGGGTTTGGGGAGCTGTTTTTT.

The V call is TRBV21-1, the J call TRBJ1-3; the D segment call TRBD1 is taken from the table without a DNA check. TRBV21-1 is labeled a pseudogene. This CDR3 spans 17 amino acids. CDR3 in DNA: TGTGCCAGCAGCCTCACGGAGGGACAGGGGCAGGGAAACACCATATATTTT. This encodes CASSLTEGQGQGNTIYF.

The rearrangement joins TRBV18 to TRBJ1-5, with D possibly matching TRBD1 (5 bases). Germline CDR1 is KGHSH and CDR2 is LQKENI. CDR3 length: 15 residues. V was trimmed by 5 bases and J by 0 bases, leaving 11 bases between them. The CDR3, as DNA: TGTGCCAGCTCAGAGACAGTGAATAGCAATCAGCCCCAGCATTTT. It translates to CASSETVNSNQPQHF.

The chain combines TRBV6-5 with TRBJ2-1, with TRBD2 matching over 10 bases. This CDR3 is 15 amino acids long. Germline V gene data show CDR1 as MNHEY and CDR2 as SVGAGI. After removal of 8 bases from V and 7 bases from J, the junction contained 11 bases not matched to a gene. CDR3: CASPKEAGGGNEQFF. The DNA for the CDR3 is TGTGCCAGCCCAAAAGAAGCGGGAGGGGGAAATGAGCAGTTCTTC.

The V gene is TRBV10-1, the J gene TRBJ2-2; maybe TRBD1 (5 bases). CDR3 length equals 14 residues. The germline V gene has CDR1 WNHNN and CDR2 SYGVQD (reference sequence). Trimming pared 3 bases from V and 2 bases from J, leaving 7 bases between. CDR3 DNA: TGCGCCAGCAGTGAAGGACATAACACCGGGGAGCTGTTTTTT. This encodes CASSEGHNTGELFF.

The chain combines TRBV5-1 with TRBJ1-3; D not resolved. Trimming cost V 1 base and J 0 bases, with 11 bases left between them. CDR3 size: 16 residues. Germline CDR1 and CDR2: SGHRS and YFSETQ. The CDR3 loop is CASSLNSVVSGNTIYF. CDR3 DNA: TGCGCCAGCAGCTTGAATTCCGTAGTCTCTGGAAACACCATATATTTT.